Listed below are T cell receptor beta chains from one sample, sequenced in a study of cytomegalovirus exposure and HLA in healthy donors. Measured with immunoSEQ multiplex PCR; TCRdb has only the in-frame clones, and not every one. The sample table sets out fewer than 200,000 clones. The sample taken for sequencing was PBMCs. The receptor set was obtained from an older woman in good health and CMV-seronegative. CDR3s include the opening cysteine and the closing phenylalanine or tryptophan. The D gene is left open where the match is weak.

d_gene,v_gene,j_gene,CDR3aa,CDR3nt
-,TRBV2,TRBJ2-5,CASRLTDSGVETQYF,TGTGCCAGCAGACTGACGGACAGCGGGGTGGAGACCCAGTACTTC
TRBD1,TRBV18,TRBJ2-7,CASSPDRAHEQYF,TGTGCCAGCTCACCGGACAGGGCCCACGAGCAGTACTTC
TRBD1,TRBV2,TRBJ1-6,CASSNLRDRRNSPLHF,TGTGCCAGCAGTAATCTCCGGGACAGGAGAAATTCACCCCTCCACTTT
TRBD1,TRBV28,TRBJ2-7,CASSPGGSQGIYEQYF,TGTGCCAGCAGTCCAGGGGGATCACAGGGAATCTACGAGCAGTACTTC
TRBD1,TRBV2,TRBJ1-3,CASSSTGDGNTIYF,TGTGCCAGCAGTTCGACAGGGGATGGAAACACCATATATTTT
-,TRBV29-1,TRBJ1-2,CSVEEAAGGGYTF,TGCAGCGTTGAAGAAGCAGCGGGGGGGGGCTACACCTTC
-,TRBV2,TRBJ2-5,CASRGTTQYF,TGTGCCAGCAGGGGGACTACCCAGTACTTC
-,TRBV7-6,TRBJ1-6,CASSVDRLGNSPLHF,TGTGCCAGCAGCGTCGACAGGCTGGGTAATTCACCCCTCCACTTT
TRBD1,TRBV7-9,TRBJ1-2,CASSPRDRANYGYTF,TGTGCCAGCAGCCCCCGGGACAGAGCTAACTATGGCTACACCTTC
-,TRBV6-6,TRBJ2-7,CASSPGDYEQYF,TGTGCCAGCAGCCCCGGAGATTACGAGCAGTACTTC
TRBD2,TRBV7-3,TRBJ2-7,CASSPIPGTSFEQYF,TGTGCCAGCAGCCCGATTCCCGGGACTAGCTTTGAGCAGTACTTC
TRBD2,TRBV5-4,TRBJ2-5,CASSLLAGETQYF,TGTGCCAGCAGCTTGCTAGCGGGGGAGACCCAGTACTTC
TRBD1,TRBV6-5,TRBJ1-3,CASSFDRESGNTIYF,TGTGCCAGCAGTTTTGACAGGGAATCTGGAAACACCATATATTTT
-,TRBV12-5,TRBJ1-5,CASGQGRGNQPQHF,TGTGCTAGTGGCCAGGGGAGGGGCAATCAGCCCCAGCATTTT